This T cell receptor beta chain was recovered during a study of T cell responses to AZD1222 COVID-19 vaccine. The protocol was immunoSEQ multiplex PCR, while the TCRdb copy is restricted to in-frame clones and leaves out a portion. This repertoire shows tens of thousands of clones, under 95% found once; its top ten account for around 5.2%. On this clone itself: What it recognizes is unknown.

Overall study results and limits: Repertoire samples came only from after the peak T cell response.

Germline lookup yields CDR1 MDHEN and CDR2 SYDVKM. Unmatched junction bases numbered 6, after V lost 6 bases and J lost 5 bases. The CDR3 sequence is 14 residues long. This receptor was taken from an adult in good health. The V gene is TRBV28, the J gene TRBJ1-4, with 7 bases that match TRBD1. The sequenced sample was peripheral blood, obtained on day 0 of MenACWY control vaccination. CDR3 bases: TGTGCCAGCAGACCCCAGGGGGGGAATGAAAAACTGTTTTTT. It encodes CASRPQGGNEKLFF. The whole variable domain, filled in from reference TRBV28 and TRBJ1-4, reads DVKVTQSSRYLVKRTGEKVFLECVQDMDHENMFWYRQDPGLGLRLIYFSYDVKMKEKGDIPEGYSVSREKKERFSLILESASTNQTSMYLCASRPQGGNEKLFFGSGTQLSVL.